This T cell receptor beta chain originates from a study of healthy donors' naive CD4 and CD8 T cells. Findings and caveats of the study: CDR3 charge plus V and J genes appeared to account for about 13% of CD4/CD8 variance.

Starting from around 500 ng of total RNA, TCR libraries were made with linear amplification. One entry per CDR3 protein, called by TCRdb with MiXCR from the reads. Of approximately 180,000 distinct CDR3 sequences detected, 65% to 75% appear once; the ten largest clones hold less than 2.5%. As concerns this clonotype: Its antigen remains unknown.

Trimming cost V 2 bases and J 7 bases, with 20 bases left between them. The CDR3 has 15 residues. Per the germline V gene, CDR1 is SQVTM and CDR2 is ANQGSEA. The V gene is TRBV29-1, the J gene TRBJ1-2; D is possibly TRBD1 (5 bases). The sample consisted of naive CD4+ and CD8+ T cells sorted from blood, pooled from several donors. This TCR was sampled from a pool of human donors in good health; the sample pools cells from several healthy donors. The CDR3 loop reads CSVERGETGVGGYTF. Here the CDR3 DNA reads TGCAGCGTTGAAAGGGGCGAGACGGGCGTCGGTGGCTACACCTTC.